The text below deals with one TCR beta chain. The V gene's germline CDR1 is LNHNV and CDR2 YYDKDF (reference sequence). Trimming stripped 1 base from V and 4 bases from J, with 1 base between. This CDR3 comprises 12 residues. A lack of ophthalmopathy progression within 18 months defined stable Graves' hyperthyroidism. The source of the sample is a study of T cells in Graves' hyperthyroidism and ophthalmopathy. The TCR beta CDR3 regions underwent amplification using RNA transcripts as the source. Researchers ran a first-round RT-PCR on the TCR CDR3 using the HTBI primer set. TCRdb used MiXCR to reprocess the multiplex PCR reads, holding one entry per CDR3 protein. The sample carries tens of thousands of distinct CDR3 sequences, around 55% recorded once.

V usage is TRBV15 and J usage is TRBJ2-2; D is unresolved. The TCR sequence derives from a man aged 18 to 29 with Graves' hyperthyroidism. The sample comprised peripheral blood or thyroid tissue (not recorded which). The CDR3 coding sequence is TGTGCCACCAGCAGAGCCACCGGGGAGCTGTTTTTT. Amino acids: CATSRATGELFF.